The 30 T cell receptor beta chains presented below share a single source sample, sequenced in a study of read filtering for tumor transcriptome and immune sequencing (dated by TCRdb to 2019 to 2021). This sample was sequenced with an Illumina HiSeq 4000. Starting from 350 to 450 ng RNA, TCR libraries were constructed with the Immunoverse kit using molecular barcoded adaptors that cover the alpha/delta and beta/gamma chains. The public reads were run again by TCRdb, first through fastp at Q25 and then through MiXCR, and only productive beta chains were kept. One record per CDR3 amino acid sequence lists the most common genes and DNA. The sample table records tens of thousands of distinct CDR3 sequences; around a fifth of these occur just once. Together, the top ten hold roughly 10% of the sample. The source material was a population of CD138-negative cells sorted from bone marrow. In light of the paper, this sample's cell subset or site label describes: bone marrow mononuclear cells depleted of CD138+ plasma/myeloma cells by negative magnetic selection. The receptors come from a donor over 35 with multiple myeloma.

This clonotype was counted ten times or more. The V and J genes are TRBV5-1 and TRBJ1-1; D uncertain. Trimming took off 2 bases at V and 4 bases at J, with 12 bases between the two ends. CDR1 is SGHRS and CDR2 is YFSETQ in the germline V gene. The CDR3 has 14 residues. The CDR3 region is CASSFNEGSTEAFF. The CDR3 DNA sequence: TGCGCCAGCAGCTTCAATGAAGGGAGCACTGAAGCTTTCTTT.

This clonotype was recorded at least ten times. This chain uses TRBV10-3 with TRBJ2-1, with 8 bases matching TRBD2. Germline CDR1 and CDR2: ENHRY and SYGVKD. After removal of 0 bases from V and 7 bases from J, the junction contained 5 bases not matched to a gene. This CDR3 comprises 15 residues. In nucleotides, the CDR3 is TGTGCCATCAGTGAGTCTGGACGGGGGGGTAATGAGCAGTTCTTC. This translates into CAISESGRGGNEQFF.

This clonotype was found many times. The rearrangement uses TRBV29-1 and TRBJ1-1; D is uncertain. CDR3 length: 11 residues. With 1 base removed from V and 4 bases from J, the gap between germline ends came to 4 bases. Germline CDR1 SQVTM, CDR2 ANQGSEA. This CDR3 reads CSVEVGTEAFF. The CDR3 bases are TGCAGCGTTGAAGTCGGCACTGAAGCTTTCTTT.

This clonotype has at least ten counts. The V gene is TRBV7-3, the J gene TRBJ2-1, with 12 positions matching TRBD2. The CDR3 has 20 amino acids. The germline V gene has CDR1 SGHTA and CDR2 FQGTGA. The ends lost 1 base at V and 5 bases at J; junction bases unmatched: 15. This CDR3 is CASSLIGPTSGGLSNNEQFF. The CDR3 DNA follows: TGTGCCAGCAGCTTAATCGGTCCGACTAGCGGGGGTCTTTCAAACAATGAGCAGTTCTTC.

This clonotype was detected many times. The V gene is TRBV5-1, the J gene TRBJ2-5, with unresolved D. V was trimmed by 0 bases and J by 2 bases, leaving 8 bases between them. Looked up from germline, CDR1 is SGHRS and CDR2 is YFSETQ. The CDR3 is made up of 14 amino acids. CDR3 DNA sequence: TGCGCCAGCAGCTTGGGGGTACTACAAGAGACCCAGTACTTC. Its protein is CASSLGVLQETQYF.

Concerning this clonotype itself: At one end, the junction sequence differs from germline, possibly due to a read error. V gene TRBV20-1 combines with J gene TRBJ2-1, with 9 bases aligning to TRBD1. This CDR3 spans 17 amino acids. CDR1 is DFQATT and CDR2 is SNEGSKA in the germline V gene (reference sequence). CDR3 protein: CSARDRGILTKYNEQSF. The CDR3 nucleotides are TGCAGTGCCCGAGACAGGGGGATACTTACTAAATACAATGAGCAGTCCTTC.

The table lists this clonotype with many counts. V gene TRBV28 combines with J gene TRBJ2-1, with 9 bases aligning to TRBD1. With 0 bases clipped from V and 2 bases from J, the junction kept 5 bases outside the gene matches. CDR3 size: 17 residues. Germline CDR1 is MDHEN and CDR2 is SYDVKM. The CDR3 region is CASSLWTGGRPYNEQFF. The CDR3 DNA sequence: TGTGCCAGCAGTTTATGGACAGGGGGACGACCCTACAATGAGCAGTTCTTC.

This clonotype is classed as medium-sized. The CDR3 loop is CASSLGDNEQFF. Written as DNA, the CDR3 is TGTGCCAGCAGCTTAGGGGACAATGAGCAGTTCTTC. The chain has TRBV7-9 and TRBJ2-1; D not resolved. The V gene lost 1 base and the J gene lost 5 bases, with 3 bases spanning the gap. Germline loops: CDR1 SEHNR, CDR2 FQNEAQ (reference sequence). The CDR3 sequence is 12 residues long.

This clonotype was seen a few times. This chain joins TRBV5-1 and TRBJ2-1; D is possibly TRBD2 (5 bases). This CDR3 contains 13 residues. The germline V and J ends were trimmed by 4 bases and 4 bases, with 9 bases remaining between them. The germline V gene has CDR1 SGHRS and CDR2 YFSETQ. CDR3 DNA: TGCGCCAGCAGCAGGGCGGGTTACAATGAGCAGTTCTTC. Encoded protein: CASSRAGYNEQFF.

The sample holds many counts of this clonotype. The chain employs TRBV28 and TRBJ1-5; 7 nucleotides match TRBD1. Trimming took 5 bases from V and 6 from J; bases not matched to a gene: 1. The CDR3 length is 12 residues. CDR1 is MDHEN, CDR2 SYDVKM, per germline. This CDR3 reads CASSDRVQPQHF. For the CDR3, the DNA is TGTGCCAGCAGTGACAGGGTTCAGCCCCAGCATTTT. Combining the CDR3 with reference TRBV28 and TRBJ1-5 gives the whole variable domain DVKVTQSSRYLVKRTGEKVFLECVQDMDHENMFWYRQDPGLGLRLIYFSYDVKMKEKGDIPEGYSVSREKKERFSLILESASTNQTSMYLCASSDRVQPQHFGDGTRLSIL.

In this sample, this clonotype turned up many times. The rearrangement links TRBV12-3 or TRBV12-4 to TRBJ1-1, with D unclear. Trimming stripped 2 bases from V and 2 bases from J, with 9 bases between. This CDR3 has 14 residues. DNA of the CDR3: TGTGCCAGCAGTTTACTGGCAACCAACACTGAAGCTTTCTTT. This encodes CASSLLATNTEAFF.

This clonotype has at least ten counts. J is TRBJ2-2 and V is TRBV15; no clear D. The CDR3 length is 11 residues. Germline lookup yields CDR1 LNHNV and CDR2 YYDKDF (reference sequence). V lost 7 bases and J 2 bases, leaving 2 bases between the germline ends. The CDR3 coding sequence is TGTGCCACCACTAACACCGGGGAGCTGTTTTTT. It translates to CATTNTGELFF.

This clonotype was detected ten times or more. The rearrangement links TRBV12-3 or TRBV12-4 to TRBJ2-6; D uncertain. With 6 bases removed from V and 2 bases from J, the gap between germline ends came to 11 bases. CDR3 length equals 15 residues. The CDR3 is CASRSTQPGANVLTF. The DNA for the CDR3 is TGTGCCAGCAGGTCGACCCAGCCTGGGGCCAACGTCCTGACTTTC.

This clonotype was seen ten or more times. The chain is built from TRBV20-1 and TRBJ1-1; D not certain. The CDR3 covers 12 residues. V shed 2 bases and J shed 2 bases, with 6 bases lying between them. Germline CDR1 reads DFQATT; CDR2 reads SNEGSKA (reference sequence). CDR3 DNA sequence: TGCAGTGCTAGACAGGTTAACACTGAAGCTTTCTTT. It translates to CSARQVNTEAFF.

The rearrangement links TRBV19 to TRBJ2-7; D unclear. The length of the CDR3 is 12 residues. The germline gives CDR1 LNHDA, CDR2 SQIVND (reference sequence). Trimming took 7 bases from V and 2 from J, leaving 9 bases between them. CDR3 loop: CASISATYEQYF. The CDR3 coding sequence is TGTGCCAGTATATCGGCCACCTACGAGCAGTACTTC. Drawing the rest from reference TRBV19 and TRBJ2-7, the complete variable domain is DGGITQSPKYLFRKEGQNVTLSCEQNLNHDAMYWYRQDPGQGLRLIYYSQIVNDFQKGDIAEGYSVSREKKESFPLTVTSAQKNPTAFYLCASISATYEQYFGPGTRLTVT.

This clonotype was seen ten or more times. The rearrangement links TRBV29-1 to TRBJ1-4, with 7 bases matching TRBD1. The trim removed 7 bases at V and 4 bases at J, leaving 6 bases unmatched. Germline CDR1 and CDR2: SQVTM and ANQGSEA. The CDR3 sequence is 13 residues long. CDR3 sequence (DNA): TGCAGCGCTGGGGGGACAGATAATGAAAAACTGTTTTTT. Residues: CSAGGTDNEKLFF. Full variable domain (rest looked up from reference TRBV29-1 and TRBJ1-4): SAVISQKPSRDICQRGTSLTIQCQVDSQVTMMFWYRQQPGQSLTLIATANQGSEATYESGFVIDKFPISRPNLTFSTLTVSNMSPEDSSIYLCSAGGTDNEKLFFGSGTQLSVL.

In the case of this clonotype: A read error likely explains this, since a far larger clone differs by one base. J is TRBJ2-1 and V is TRBV7-9, with D maybe TRBD2 (6 bases). The germline gives CDR1 SEHNR, CDR2 FQNEAQ (reference sequence). This CDR3 has 16 amino acids. V lost 5 bases, J lost 8 bases, and 22 bases lay in between. CDR3 protein: CASSRSRDSTRHEQFF. The DNA of the CDR3 is TGTGCCAGCAGCCGGTCTCGGGACTCGACACGTCATGAGCAGTTCTTC.

Note on this clonotype: A much bigger clone sits one base away, suggesting this may be a read error. In this CDR3 the conserved last residue, phenylalanine or tryptophan, is missing, so a read error is likely. V and J are TRBV11-1 and TRBJ2-2; D gene ambiguous. The CDR3 has 12 residues. Germline V CDR1 and CDR2: SGHAT, FQDESV (reference sequence). V was pared by 8 bases and J by 7 bases, with 11 bases between. CDR3 DNA sequence: TGTGCCAGCGGATTGAGTTACGGGGAGCTGTTTTTG. This gives the protein CASGLSYGELFL.

The J gene is TRBJ2-1, the V gene TRBV7-3, with 9 bases matching TRBD2. V dropped 1 base and J dropped 8; count of bases not matched to a gene: 12. The CDR3 extends over 17 amino acids. Germline-derived CDR1 and CDR2 are SGHTA and FQGTGA. CDR3 residues: CASSLNGGGGALYEQFF. In nucleotides, the CDR3 is TGTGCCAGCAGCTTAAATGGCGGCGGGGGGGCCTTGTATGAGCAGTTCTTC. Combining the CDR3 with reference TRBV7-3 and TRBJ2-1 gives the whole variable domain GAGVSQTPSNKVTEKGKYVELRCDPISGHTALYWYRQSLGQGPEFLIYFQGTGAADDSGLPNDRFFAVRPEGSVSTLKIQRTERGDSAVYLCASSLNGGGGALYEQFFGPGTRLTVL.

Only a few counts were recorded for this clonotype. This sequence joins TRBV19 and TRBJ2-3; D unresolved. CDR1 is LNHDA, CDR2 SQIVND, per germline (reference sequence). This CDR3 is 14 amino acids long. The V end was cut by 6 bases, the J end by 1 base, with 11 bases between. Written as DNA, the CDR3 is TGTGCCAGTAGGCTGCACGTCGGCACAGATACGCAGTATTTT. Protein product: CASRLHVGTDTQYF.

Concerning this clonotype: A much larger clonotype is one base distant, so this may be a read error. The CDR3 carries no conserved terminal phenylalanine or tryptophan, so it likely arises from a read error. The V gene is TRBV7-9, the J gene TRBJ1-1; D is perhaps TRBD1 (5 bases). The CDR3 runs to 15 residues. The ends were cut back, 0 bases at V and 0 bases at J, with 8 bases in the middle. CDR1 SEHNR and CDR2 FQNEAQ come from the germline V gene (reference sequence). The CDR3 DNA reads TGTGCCAGCAGCTTAGCTCAGGGTATGAACACTGAAGCTTTCCTT. It codes for CASSLAQGMNTEAFL.

This clonotype was counted ten times or more. J is TRBJ1-4 and V is TRBV19; D not resolved. The CDR3 totals 16 residues. The germline gives CDR1 LNHDA, CDR2 SQIVND (reference sequence). V lost 1 base, J lost 0 bases, and 9 bases lay in between. The CDR3 DNA follows: TGTGCCAGTAGTATAGGTTCGGGTGCAACTAATGAAAAACTGTTTTTT. It specifies CASSIGSGATNEKLFF.

The gene calls are TRBV2 and TRBJ2-5; TRBD1 agrees at 7 bases. Per germline, CDR1 SNHLY and CDR2 FYNNEI. The V gene end was trimmed by 7 bases and the J gene end by 1 base; junction bases not matched to a gene: 6. The CDR3 length is 14 residues. The DNA for the CDR3 is TGTGCCAGCAAAGACGGGACAGCCCAAGAGACCCAGTACTTC. It specifies CASKDGTAQETQYF. The entire variable domain, with the rest obtained from reference TRBV2 and TRBJ2-5, is as follows: EPEVTQTPSHQVTQMGQEVILRCVPISNHLYFYWYRQILGQKVEFLVSFYNNEISEKSEIFDDQFSVERPDGSNFTLKIRSTKLEDSAMYFCASKDGTAQETQYFGPGTRLLVL.

This clonotype has ten or more counts. This chain uses TRBV28 with TRBJ1-5; no definite D call. The germline V gene encodes CDR1 MDHEN and CDR2 SYDVKM. The V end was cut by 10 bases, the J end by 3 bases, with 16 bases between. This CDR3 comprises 14 residues. CDR3 sequence: CAIRGDPNNQPQHF. Written as DNA, the CDR3 is TGTGCCATCCGCGGGGATCCTAACAATCAGCCCCAGCATTTT.

This clonotype appeared many times. The V and J genes are TRBV12-3 or TRBV12-4 and TRBJ2-1; D is ambiguous. Trimming cost V 1 base and J 3 bases, with 10 bases left between them. This CDR3 spans 15 amino acids. The CDR3 coding sequence is TGTGCCAGCAGTTTAGGGACCTCGAACTACAATGAGCAGTTCTTC. This translates into CASSLGTSNYNEQFF.

This clonotype has a count of ten or more. The J gene is TRBJ1-5, the V gene TRBV6-6; D might be TRBD1 (5 bases). Trimming took 10 bases from V and 2 from J, leaving 18 bases between them. CDR3 length equals 15 residues. Germline-derived CDR1 and CDR2 are MNHNY and SVGAGI (reference sequence). The chain's CDR3 is CATTGRGMGNQPQHF. The DNA of the CDR3 is TGTGCCACAACTGGGAGGGGAATGGGCAATCAGCCCCAGCATTTT.

The chain employs TRBV5-1 and TRBJ2-5; D gene unclear. CDR1 and CDR2 from the germline V gene are SGHRS and YFSETQ. Trimming removed 4 bases from V and 5 bases from J, with 9 bases in between. CDR3 length equals 12 residues. The CDR3 bases are TGCGCCAGCAGCACCATGGGGGAGACCCAGTACTTC. Its protein product is CASSTMGETQYF.

The chain carries TRBV2 and TRBJ1-1, with 11 nucleotides matching TRBD1. The V gene end was trimmed by 7 bases and the J gene end by 5 bases; junction bases not matched to a gene: 12. The CDR3 spans 16 residues. Germline V CDR1 and CDR2: SNHLY, FYNNEI. The CDR3 nucleotides read TGTGCCAGCACCAAGGGACAGGGGGAATGGTATACTGAAGCTTTCTTT. Protein sequence: CASTKGQGEWYTEAFF.

This clonotype was detected many times. This chain links TRBV6-4 with TRBJ2-1; 12 bases map to TRBD2. The CDR3 length is 15 residues. V gave up 4 bases and J gave up 5 bases; unmatched junction bases: 3. Germline V CDR1 and CDR2: MRHNA, SNTAGT. The CDR3 sequence: CASSGGLAGNNEQFF. The DNA of the CDR3 is TGTGCCAGCAGTGGAGGACTAGCGGGAAACAATGAGCAGTTCTTC.

As regards this clonotype: This may stem from a read error, because a much larger clone lies one nucleotide away. The chain joins TRBV28 to TRBJ2-7; D perhaps matches TRBD2 (5 bases). Germline V gene lookup returns CDR1 MDHEN and CDR2 SYDVKM. The CDR3 runs 9 residues. Here the CDR3 DNA reads TGTGCCAGCGGAAGGGAGCAGTGCTTC. It specifies CASGREQCF.